The sequence of this T cell receptor (beta chain) was determined in a study of T cells in localized non-small cell lung cancer. The protocol was immunoSEQ multiplex PCR, while the TCRdb copy is restricted to in-frame clones and leaves out a portion. The sample shows approximately 10,000 clones, more than 90% of them seen only once. V was clipped by 5 bases and J by 9 bases, with 8 bases between them. The V gene's germline CDR1 is MNHEY and CDR2 SMNVEV (reference sequence). The CDR3 totals 11 residues. This material consisted of peripheral blood, taken before any cancer treatment. The receptor's source is a male donor aged 60 or older with stage III lung adenocarcinoma. The V and J genes are TRBV27 and TRBJ2-1; possibly TRBD1 for D (5 bases). In DNA form, the CDR3 reads TGTGCCAGCAGTACAGGTGTTGAGCAGTTCTTC. It translates to CASSTGVEQFF.